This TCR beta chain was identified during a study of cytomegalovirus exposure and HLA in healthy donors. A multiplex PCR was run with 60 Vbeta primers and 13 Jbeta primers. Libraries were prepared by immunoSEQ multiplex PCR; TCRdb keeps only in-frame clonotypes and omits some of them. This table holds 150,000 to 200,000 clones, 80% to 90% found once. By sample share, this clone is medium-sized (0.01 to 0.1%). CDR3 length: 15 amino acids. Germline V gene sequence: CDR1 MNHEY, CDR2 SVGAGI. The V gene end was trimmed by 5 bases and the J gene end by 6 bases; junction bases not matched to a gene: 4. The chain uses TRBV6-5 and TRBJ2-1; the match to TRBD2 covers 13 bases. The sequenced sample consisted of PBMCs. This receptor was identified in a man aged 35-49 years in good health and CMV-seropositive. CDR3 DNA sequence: TGTGCCAGCAGTGCCGGGACTAGCGGGGTCAATGAGCAGTTCTTC. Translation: CASSAGTSGVNEQFF.